This TCR beta chain was sequenced in a study of cytomegalovirus exposure and HLA in healthy donors. Use of 60 Vbeta and 13 Jbeta primers characterized the PCR. Method: immunoSEQ multiplex PCR; TCRdb's copy keeps in-frame clones and lacks some. The data hold about 120,000 clones, with around 60% observed a single time. The V gene's germline CDR1 is SGHDT and CDR2 YYEEEE. The CDR3 is 13 residues long. Trimming cost V 2 bases and J 7 bases, with 10 bases left between them. The material sequenced was PBMCs. The source is a man in his forties in good health and CMV-seropositive. The chain employs TRBV5-6 and TRBJ2-1, with D perhaps matching TRBD2 (6 bases). The chain's CDR3 is CASSFGTLNEQFF. The CDR3 nucleotides read TGTGCCAGCAGCTTCGGGACTCTGAATGAGCAGTTCTTC.